One sample yielded the 32 T cell receptor beta chains listed below, sequenced in a study of cytomegalovirus exposure and HLA in healthy donors. Clones were read by immunoSEQ multiplex PCR, and TCRdb kept only the in-frame ones, dropping some. The table has under 400,000 clones, roughly 85% seen once. The sample comprised PBMCs. These receptors came from a woman aged 18-29 years in good health and CMV-seronegative.

This rearrangement joins TRBV28 to TRBJ2-7; TRBD2 agrees at 7 bases. CDR3 length equals 14 residues. Per germline, CDR1 MDHEN and CDR2 SYDVKM. J was trimmed by 3 bases and V by 3 bases; bases with no gene match: 5. CDR3 sequence reads: CASSFQGGSYEQYF. The CDR3, as DNA: TGTGCCAGCAGTTTCCAGGGAGGGAGCTACGAGCAGTACTTC.

V gene TRBV5-6 combines with J gene TRBJ2-7; TRBD2 aligns across 11 bases. The CDR3 is made up of 17 amino acids. Germline V gene data show CDR1 as SGHDT and CDR2 as YYEEEE. Losses at the gene ends were 1 base for V and 3 bases for J; bases not matched to a gene: 9. Here the CDR3 reads CASSLLALAGGRYEQYF. In DNA form, the CDR3 reads TGTGCCAGCAGCTTGTTGGCGCTAGCGGGGGGCCGCTACGAGCAGTACTTC.

CDR3 DNA: TGCGCCAGCAGCCAACAGGGGGCCCCCAATCAGCCCCAGCATTTT. Residues: CASSQQGAPNQPQHF. The chain joins TRBV4-1 to TRBJ1-5; TRBD1 aligns across 8 bases. The CDR3 spans 15 residues. CDR1 is MGHRA, CDR2 YSYEKL, per germline. The junction had 3 bases not matched to a gene; V was cut back by 2 bases and J by 3 bases.

The chain couples TRBV6-5 to TRBJ1-1, with D possibly being TRBD1 (6 bases). Per germline, CDR1 MNHEY and CDR2 SVGAGI. Trimming removed 4 bases from V and 2 bases from J, with 11 bases in between. The CDR3 loop spans 14 amino acids. The CDR3 bases are TGTGCCAGCAGTTTGACAGGTTCTAACACTGAAGCTTTCTTT. It is translated as CASSLTGSNTEAFF.

The V and J genes are TRBV7-8 and TRBJ2-7, with 8 bases that match TRBD2. The V segment lost 5 bases and the J segment 3 bases; nucleotides outside the gene matches: 12. The CDR3 has 16 amino acids. Germline values: CDR1 SGHVS, CDR2 FQNEAQ. The DNA for the CDR3 is TGTGCCAGCAGCGCTAGCCTACTAGCGGTAGGCTACGAGCAGTACTTC. This encodes CASSASLLAVGYEQYF.

The J gene is TRBJ1-2, the V gene TRBV11-3; 8 bases are a match to TRBD1. In germline, CDR1 is SGHNT, CDR2 YENEEA. V dropped 4 bases and J dropped 6; count of bases not matched to a gene: 10. The CDR3 is 15 residues long. CDR3 coding DNA: TGTGCCAGCAGCTACCGGACAGGGACGGAGGATGGCTACACCTTC. The encoded protein is CASSYRTGTEDGYTF.

This chain links TRBV19 with TRBJ1-5; TRBD1 aligns across 12 bases. The CDR3 has 15 residues. CDR1 and CDR2 (germline): LNHDA, SQIVND (reference sequence). V gave up 6 bases and J gave up 7 bases; unmatched junction bases: 7. CDR3 nucleotide sequence: TGTGCCAGTAGCCGGGACAGGGGGCCTGGACAGCCCCAGCATTTT. Translated: CASSRDRGPGQPQHF.

This rearrangement joins TRBV28 to TRBJ1-2; TRBD1 matches at 9 bases. V trimming: 1 base; J trimming: 7 bases; junction bases outside the gene matches: 4. Germline CDR1 and CDR2: MDHEN and SYDVKM. This CDR3 region has 14 residues. For the CDR3, the DNA is TGTGCCAGCAGTTTATCGGGGACAGGGCCTGGCTACACCTTC. Protein sequence: CASSLSGTGPGYTF.

V and J are TRBV11-2 and TRBJ1-2, with D unclear. Per germline, CDR1 SGHAT and CDR2 FQNNGV. Trimming removed 4 bases at V and 1 base at J, with 16 bases between. This CDR3 contains 16 residues. CDR3 nucleotide sequence: TGTGCCAGCAGCTCCCCCTCCTCCCGAGTTAACTATGGCTACACCTTC. As protein: CASSSPSSRVNYGYTF.

The V and J genes are TRBV4-1 and TRBJ2-2, with a tentative D call TRBD2 (6 bases). The CDR3 covers 14 residues. V was pared by 6 bases and J by 5 bases, with 13 bases between. Per germline, CDR1 MGHRA and CDR2 YSYEKL. CDR3 amino acids: CASSLRAGTGELFF. The DNA of the CDR3 is TGCGCCAGCAGTCTGCGCGCGGGGACCGGGGAGCTGTTTTTT.

The J gene is TRBJ1-4, the V gene TRBV6-6; tentative D call: TRBD1 (5 bases). CDR1 and CDR2 from the germline V gene are MNHNY and SVGAGI (reference sequence). The length of the CDR3 is 13 residues. Trimming cost V 6 bases and J 3 bases, with 8 bases left between them. The CDR3 reads CASRGGSNEKLFF. CDR3 nucleotide sequence: TGTGCCAGCAGGGGGGGGTCTAATGAAAAACTGTTTTTT.

V is TRBV9 and J is TRBJ2-2; D not certain. Germline lookup yields CDR1 SGDLS and CDR2 YYNGEE. The length of the CDR3 is 14 residues. Deletions cut 4 bases from V and 7 bases from J, with 14 bases between. The CDR3 DNA is TGTGCCAGCAGCTCCGGTATTTTGCACGGGGAGCTGTTTTTT. It encodes CASSSGILHGELFF.

The chain couples TRBV28 to TRBJ1-2, with D possibly being TRBD1 (5 bases). This CDR3 contains 13 residues. Germline lookup yields CDR1 MDHEN and CDR2 SYDVKM. Between the trimmed V and J ends, which lost 5 bases and 8 bases, there was a span of 15 bases. As DNA, the CDR3 is TGTGCCAGCAGTCCTTCGGCAGGGAGGGGCTACACCTTC. It is translated as CASSPSAGRGYTF.

This clone came up once. The chain joins TRBV10-3 to TRBJ2-5; D gene unclear. The germline V gene has CDR1 ENHRY and CDR2 SYGVKD. This CDR3 comprises 13 residues. The V gene lost 1 base and the J gene lost 7 bases, with 10 bases spanning the gap. The CDR3 reads CAISEWAARTQYF. CDR3 bases: TGTGCCATCAGTGAGTGGGCCGCCCGGACCCAGTACTTC.

As DNA, the CDR3 is TGCAGCGTTGGGGGACTAGCGGGAGAAGAGACCCAGTACTTC. Translation: CSVGGLAGEETQYF. This chain joins TRBV29-1 and TRBJ2-5; TRBD2 matches at 14 bases. The V and J ends lost 4 bases and 3 bases, in that order; junction bases with no gene match: 1. Germline values: CDR1 SQVTM, CDR2 ANQGSEA. The CDR3 has 14 residues.

This chain joins TRBV5-4 and TRBJ2-7; TRBD2 matches 10 bases. The CDR3 extends over 15 amino acids. Germline V CDR1 and CDR2: SGHNT, YYREEE (reference sequence). V was clipped by 0 bases and J by 5 bases; unmatched bases: 5. The CDR3 region is CASSLVSGGVHEQYF. The CDR3 bases are TGTGCCAGCAGCTTGGTGAGCGGGGGGGTTCACGAGCAGTACTTC.

This clone was observed a few times. The CDR3 DNA reads TGTGCCTGGAGTGTACGGGGAGGTTCCCCGCCCCAGCATTTT. Translation gives CAWSVRGGSPPQHF. J is TRBJ1-5 and V is TRBV30; D is undetermined. This CDR3 is built from 14 residues. Germline CDR1 and CDR2: GTSNPN and SVGIG (reference sequence). The germline V and J ends were trimmed by 0 bases and 9 bases, with 15 bases remaining between them.

This clone appeared a single time. The chain joins TRBV2 to TRBJ1-1, with 7 bases fitting TRBD1. In germline, CDR1 is SNHLY, CDR2 FYNNEI. The CDR3 runs 16 residues. With 5 bases clipped from V and 2 bases from J, the junction kept 11 bases outside the gene matches. CDR3 amino acids: CASSSKTGERNTEAFF. The CDR3 nucleotides read TGTGCCAGCAGTTCAAAAACAGGGGAGCGAAACACTGAAGCTTTCTTT.

This sequence joins TRBV19 and TRBJ1-2, with D possibly matching TRBD1 (5 bases). This CDR3 contains 13 residues. Per germline, CDR1 LNHDA and CDR2 SQIVND (reference sequence). V was shortened by 5 bases and J by 4 bases, with 11 bases between the two germline ends. The DNA for the CDR3 is TGTGCCAGTAGTGTCCAGGGTGGCTATGGCTACACCTTC. Translating it yields CASSVQGGYGYTF.

The chain is built from TRBV29-1 and TRBJ1-2; the D gene is possibly TRBD1 (6 bases). V lost 8 bases and J 5 bases, leaving 15 bases between the germline ends. The CDR3 is 12 amino acids. Looked up from germline, CDR1 is SQVTM and CDR2 is ANQGSEA. Here the CDR3 reads CSFRTDYYGYTF. The CDR3 bases are TGCAGCTTCCGGACAGACTATTATGGCTACACCTTC.

This rearrangement joins TRBV4-1 to TRBJ1-1; D might be TRBD1 (6 bases). The V gene lost 0 bases and the J gene lost 8 bases, with 16 bases spanning the gap. This CDR3 region has 15 residues. Germline V CDR1 and CDR2: MGHRA, YSYEKL. CDR3 nucleotide sequence: TGCGCCAGCAGCCAAGATCTGCCGTTCAGGGGAGAAGCTTTCTTT. Translation gives CASSQDLPFRGEAFF.

This sequence joins TRBV30 and TRBJ1-2, with a weak D call TRBD1 (6 bases). The germline CDR1 and CDR2 sequences are GTSNPN and SVGIG (reference sequence). V dropped 2 bases and J dropped 7 bases, with 23 bases sitting between them. The CDR3 has 16 amino acids. In DNA form, the CDR3 reads TGTGCCTGGAGTTTCCACAGGGTGAGCGGCGCGGTTGGCTACACCTTC. Protein: CAWSFHRVSGAVGYTF.

Regarding this clone: At the DNA level, this CDR3 is encoded by other sequences in the same sample as well. The V and J genes are TRBV4-1 and TRBJ1-5, with D possibly TRBD1 on 6 matching bases. The V end lost 3 bases, the J end lost 2 bases, and 8 bases lay between the germline ends. Germline CDR1 reads MGHRA; CDR2 reads YSYEKL. CDR3 length: 14 residues. DNA of the CDR3: TGCGCCAGCAGCCAGACAGGAGGCAATCAGCCCCAGCATTTT. This translates into CASSQTGGNQPQHF.

With regard to this clone: The same CDR3 is also encoded by other DNA sequences in this sample. V gene TRBV28 combines with J gene TRBJ1-5; TRBD1 matches 8 bases. Germline V gene lookup returns CDR1 MDHEN and CDR2 SYDVKM. Trimming removed 5 bases from V and 5 bases from J; junction bases left unmatched: 5. This CDR3 region has 14 residues. The CDR3 protein is CASSPDRGDQPQHF. In DNA form, the CDR3 reads TGTGCCAGCAGTCCCGACAGGGGCGATCAGCCCCAGCATTTT.

V usage is TRBV11-3 and J usage is TRBJ2-7; weak D call: TRBD2 (5 bases). The CDR3 runs 13 residues. Germline CDR1 is SGHNT and CDR2 is YENEEA. V dropped 1 base and J dropped 6 bases, with 10 bases sitting between them. Here the CDR3 DNA reads TGTGCCAGCAGCTTAGCGGAAGGGAGCGAGCAGTACTTC. Translation gives CASSLAEGSEQYF.

This chain joins TRBV29-1 and TRBJ1-4; possibly TRBD1 for D (6 bases). Germline V CDR1 and CDR2: SQVTM, ANQGSEA. This CDR3 region has 14 residues. V lost 4 bases to trimming and J lost 5 bases, with 14 bases between them. The CDR3 here is CSVVSGQRNEKLFF. In nucleotides, the CDR3 is TGCAGCGTTGTGTCGGGACAACGCAATGAAAAACTGTTTTTT.

V and J are TRBV27 and TRBJ1-1; TRBD1 matches 7 bases. The junction had 5 bases not matched to a gene; V was cut back by 8 bases and J by 8 bases. This CDR3 has 11 residues. Germline V gene sequence: CDR1 MNHEY, CDR2 SMNVEV (reference sequence). The CDR3 here is CASARGLEAFF. In DNA form, the CDR3 reads TGTGCCAGCGCCAGGGGGTTGGAAGCTTTCTTT.

The rearrangement joins TRBV7-9 to TRBJ2-2, with 10 bases fitting TRBD2. The CDR3 consists of 17 residues. V shed 0 bases and J 4 bases; nucleotides not matched to a gene: 5. Germline CDR1 is SEHNR and CDR2 is FQNEAQ (reference sequence). As DNA, the CDR3 is TGTGCCAGCAGCTTAGCCTACACTAGCGGGGTCACCGGGGAGCTGTTTTTT. Translating it yields CASSLAYTSGVTGELFF.

The chain carries TRBV30 and TRBJ2-7; 7 bases align to TRBD1. This CDR3 contains 14 residues. Germline V lookup: CDR1 GTSNPN, CDR2 SVGIG (reference sequence). The trim removed 2 bases at V and 6 bases at J, leaving 10 bases unmatched. The CDR3 loop is CAWSTEIDRAEQYF. CDR3 coding DNA: TGTGCCTGGAGTACGGAGATTGACAGGGCCGAGCAGTACTTC. Filled out from reference TRBV30 and TRBJ2-7, the complete variable domain reads SQTIHQWPATLVQPVGSPLSLECTVEGTSNPNLYWYRQAAGRGLQLLFYSVGIGQISSEVPQNLSASRPQDRQFILSSKKLLLSDSGFYLCAWSTEIDRAEQYFGPGTRLTVT.

This clone has just one count. CDR3 amino acids: CASSLGGTGNQPQHF. The CDR3 DNA is TGTGCCAGCAGCTTAGGGGGGACAGGCAATCAGCCCCAGCATTTT. V gene TRBV7-9 combines with J gene TRBJ1-5; 7 nucleotides line up with TRBD1. The V and J ends lost 1 base and 2 bases, in that order; junction bases with no gene match: 2. Germline V gives CDR1 SEHNR, CDR2 FQNEAQ (reference sequence). The CDR3 length is 15 residues.

The chain has TRBV2 and TRBJ2-5; D is undetermined. This CDR3 is built from 12 residues. CDR1 SNHLY and CDR2 FYNNEI come from the germline V gene. V gave up 4 bases and J gave up 7 bases, with 10 bases separating them. The CDR3 coding sequence is TGTGCCAGCAGTGTCTCAGAGGCGACCCAGTACTTC. It is translated as CASSVSEATQYF.

In nucleotides, the CDR3 is TGCGCCAGCAGCCAAGGAGCCGGACAGGGGGTTCTCTATGGCTACACCTTC. It codes for CASSQGAGQGVLYGYTF. This rearrangement joins TRBV4-1 to TRBJ1-2; TRBD1 matches at 10 bases. V lost 1 base, J lost 4 bases, and 9 bases stayed unmatched. The CDR3 consists of 17 residues. Germline-derived CDR1 and CDR2 are MGHRA and YSYEKL.